This paragraph covers one TCR beta chain sequence. The antigen it binds to is not known. It has no much larger one-base neighbor in the sample; base qualities were not kept. The cohort comprised fewer than 700 healthy bone marrow donors. All cohort members were sampled while nominally healthy, although unrecorded immune exposures were likely present. The donor was CMV seropositive and was included in the group of about 290 seropositive cohort members. A peripheral blood sample was collected from each donor, and TCR beta sequencing was performed on peripheral blood mononuclear cells. The Qiagen DNeasy Blood Extraction Kit was used to extract genomic DNA from the blood cell samples. The CDR3 starts with the cysteine, ends with the phenylalanine, and has 10 residues. CDR3 DNA is the only sequence kept; it has 30 bases, read in frame from the first base. Trimming costs V 2 bases and J 6 bases, and their ends lie 5 bases apart. Per the germline V gene (reference sequence), DFQATT is the CDR1 and SNEGSKA is the CDR2.

This sample is part of a study of cytomegalovirus exposure and HLA in healthy donors (dated by TCRdb to about 2017). Study-level background: According to an earlier analysis of around 600 of the donors, roughly 180 million T cells yielded 90 million to 130 million unique TCR beta sequences and roughly 280 Gb of sequence data. About 280 gigabases of sequencing data and 80 million or so unique TCR sequences were included in an early release covering about 700 HLA-typed donors. Of the roughly 400 genotyped donors, around 81% fell in the genetic ancestry cluster associated with self-reported Caucasian donors. The study was designed to test whether signatures of past pathogen exposure could be identified by cataloging public T cell receptors. The study used immunosequencing to profile the T cell repertoires of several hundred subjects and linked those repertoires to cytomegalovirus serostatus. In addition to the first cohort of approximately 670 subjects, a separate validation cohort of around 110 different subjects was used. High-throughput TCR immunosequencing, statistical association of individual TCRs with disease status, and machine learning were combined to predict cytomegalovirus infection status. To study patterns of TCR occurrence, a later analysis re-analyzed previously published TCR beta repertoires from several hundred donors and added high-resolution HLA genotyping. Rather than using new phenotypic data, the later analysis identified candidate immune exposures from TCR beta sequences and from how often those sequences occurred across donors. In an earlier analysis of several hundred of the donors, high-throughput TCR beta sequencing was used to judge whether each TCR beta V gene segment behaved as functional or pseudogenic. Alongside the repertoire data, information on donor age, sex, ethnicity and CMV serostatus was compiled. A later genetic analysis took genome-wide SNP genotypes for 398 of the 666 donors and used that subset as a discovery cohort. All discovery cohort repertoires had been generated using a single sequencing platform. HLA typing covered class I and class II loci at four-digit resolution. The number of typed donors differed by locus: about 620-630 for A, B, C, DRB1 and DQB1; about 520 for DQA1; around 610 for DPA1; and around 470 for DPB1. Because of strong linkage in the cohort, roughly 5 DR-DQ haplotypes were treated as single units for association and clustering. Among about 360 genotyped donors of the cohort, an average of around 240,000 unique TCR beta nucleotide sequences were sequenced per donor, around 20% of them non-productive. What the research found in general, with its limitations: In an earlier analysis of some 500 of the donors, most TCR beta V segments were observed in productive rearrangements about 90% or about 30% of the time, broadly matching IMGT annotations. In a later genetic analysis, a missense DCLRE1C variant was associated with V-gene and J-gene trimming of TCR beta chains, and the association was replicated in an independent cohort. Immune exposure information for the cohort was limited to CMV serostatus. Strong co-occurrence of HLA alleles, especially DR and DQ, made assigning TCR associations to individual alleles difficult. Most CMV-associated TCR beta chains appeared to be HLA-restricted in a later analysis, and the HLA associations seemed to be driven largely by CMV exposure. According to a later analysis, parvovirus B19, influenza, CMV and Epstein-Barr virus appeared linked to several top co-occurrence clusters. In a later analysis, some 17,000 TCR beta sequences were associated with specific HLA alleles at a false discovery rate of 0.05. Presence/absence analyses assumed roughly uniform sequencing depth across donors, an assumption that may not hold. Only TCR beta chains were sequenced in this cohort, and the absence of alpha or paired-chain data limited detectable features. A cluster of highly shared sequence variants was judged likely to represent a technical artifact of the sequencing pipeline. In a later analysis, HLA-associated TCR beta chains showed more clonal expansion and lower generation probabilities than non-associated chains that were equally common. Because counts were too low, roughly 18 rarely observed V segments, including chromosome 9 orphons, were left out of the earlier analysis of several hundred of the donors. A further reported finding was that TCR beta sequences accurately predicted the HLA-A and HLA-B alleles for most subjects in the first cohort. A later genetic analysis reported fewer N-insertions in productive TCRs among donors in an Asian-associated ancestry cluster than the roughly 640-donor mean. Some IMGT-functional V segments, including TRBV6-2 and TRBV6-3, could not be distinguished by the 87-base-pair reads and were therefore excluded. Linkage disequilibrium might explain the correlated functional status among segregating V segments, but an unknown experimental factor could not be ruled out. Because HLA typing was unavailable for some donors at each locus, only the typed subset was used in association tests. In vitro tests confirmed that three of the cytomegalovirus-associated TCR beta chains recognize cytomegalovirus antigens. In the study, some 160 TCR beta chains were listed as associated with cytomegalovirus. The classifier was reported to diagnose cytomegalovirus status with high specificity and sensitivity in both the original cohort and the validation cohort. In a later analysis, TCR association rates were found to vary across HLA loci, with the most associated TCRs seen for DRB1 alleles and the fewest for HLA-C alleles. Most TCR sequences were observed very rarely across donors, whereas some public TCRs were present in many individuals. The authors suggested that the approach could potentially be extended to other disease states and immunological phenotypes.

To prepare the library, the immunoSEQ multiplex PCR assay was applied. For the multiplex PCR, a mixture combining 60 forward primers for TCR Vbeta segments and 13 reverse primers for TCR Jbeta segments was used. A multiplex PCR assay on genomic DNA amplified the CDR3 region of rearranged TCR beta genes. The amplified TCR beta libraries were sequenced on the Illumina HiSeq System as 87-base-pair reads. As for the original processing: A later analysis tallied 75 million to 95 million unique TCR beta chains across the 700 or so repertoires, and approximately 12 million of those chains were shared by two or more donors. A nearest-neighbor algorithm error-corrected the raw reads and collapsed the reads into unique sequences, merging closely related sequences to remove PCR and sequencing errors. Alignment of CDR3 sequences to IMGT reference sequences was used to assign V, D and J gene segments. Each retained sequence needed at least a six-nucleotide match to both a V gene segment and a J gene segment. A rearrangement was called productive if the CDR3 had no stop codons and remained in frame with V and J, and every other rearrangement was called non-productive. Following IMGT convention, CDR3 was defined as the stretch from the second conserved V-encoded cysteine up to the conserved J-encoded phenylalanine. In an earlier analysis of 500 to 650 of the donors, sequences lacking an unambiguous match to a single V gene segment were excluded. In an earlier analysis of approximately 590 of the donors, V segments were called functional above 56.7% productive rearrangements and were called segregating when the between-donor standard deviation exceeded 5%. A statistical classification framework was built for diagnosing cytomegalovirus status from the catalog of TCR beta chain sequences. In a later analysis, TCR nucleotide sequences were compared against IMGT/GENE-DB human TR gene sequences so that V and J genes could be assigned. A later analysis assigned CDR3 sequences and most-parsimonious VDJ recombination scenarios with the TCRdist pipeline. In a later analysis, each TCR beta chain was defined by its CDR3 amino acid sequence together with its V-gene family, and reads lacking a unique V-gene family were excluded. In a later analysis, several hundred highly shared, low-generation-probability nucleotide sequences were removed to address suspected cross-contamination and a sequencing artifact. In a later analysis, a clonal expansion index was calculated for each public chain from normalized within-repertoire ranks of inferred template counts. In a later analysis, generation probabilities were computed with a VDJ recombination model fitted to out-of-frame rearrangements, and the resulting probabilities were checked against IGoR. Hypergeometric tests were used in a later analysis to score TCR-TCR, TCR-HLA and TCR-CMV co-occurrence, with a repertoire-size bias correction applied to the TCR pairs. To estimate false discovery rates, a later analysis permuted the HLA or CMV assignments 20 times. In a later analysis, co-occurring TCRs were grouped with DBSCAN, and TCRdist sequence similarity was added when clustering was performed within HLA-allele-positive subsets. For co-occurrence clustering, repertoires with fewer than 30,000 or more than 120,000 public chains were excluded, along with 5 or 6 repertoires with anomalous nucleotide sharing. TCRdb's version of the immuneACCESS table is confined to in-frame rearrangements and falls short of the full clone set. An unresolved V gene accounts for under half of the shortfall where checked; the remainder is of unknown origin. The V and J calls and the clone size are those of that table, but D and trimming were determined from the DNA. Within this sample are over 150,000 clones, with around 86% of them counted one time only. The top ten clonotypes cover about 0.89% of the sample.

The receptor chain draws on TRBV20-1 and TRBJ2-7; the D gene remains uncertain. Input material: PBMCs. This sequence originates from a girl aged 2-15 years in good health and CMV-seropositive. The CDR3 protein is CSARMAEQYF. The nucleotide sequence reads TGCAGTGCTAGAATGGCCGAGCAGTACTTC.